This entry concerns a single TCR beta chain. The protocol was immunoSEQ multiplex PCR, while the TCRdb copy is restricted to in-frame clones and leaves out a portion. The sample contains 55,000 to 75,000 clones, 93% of which appear only once. The data were taken from a study of technical replicates of blood from a few donors. CDR3 size: 15 residues. After removal of 3 bases from V and 7 bases from J, the junction contained 12 bases not matched to a gene. The V gene's germline CDR1 is SGDLS and CDR2 YYNGEE. Sequenced: PBMCs. The rearrangement links TRBV9 to TRBJ2-7, with 8 nucleotides matching TRBD1. The sequence came from a human donor in good health. Some clones in this sample may be carry-over from other donors' samples. CDR3: CASSGSGQAWDEQYF. The CDR3 DNA is TGTGCCAGCAGCGGATCGGGACAGGCCTGGGATGAGCAGTACTTC.